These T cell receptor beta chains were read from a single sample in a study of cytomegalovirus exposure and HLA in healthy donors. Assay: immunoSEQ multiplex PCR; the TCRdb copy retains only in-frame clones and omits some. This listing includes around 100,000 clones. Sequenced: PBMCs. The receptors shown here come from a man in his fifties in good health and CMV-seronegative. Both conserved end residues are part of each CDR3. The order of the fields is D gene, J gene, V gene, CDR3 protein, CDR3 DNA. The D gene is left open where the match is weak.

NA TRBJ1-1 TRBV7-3 CASSVTVNTEAFF TGTGCCAGCAGTGTGACAGTGAACACTGAAGCTTTCTTT
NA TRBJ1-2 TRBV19 CASSIDGQILYGYTF TGTGCCAGTAGTATAGATGGACAGATACTCTATGGCTACACCTTC
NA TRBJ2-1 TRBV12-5 CASGPRQVDHEQFF TGTGCTAGTGGTCCAAGACAGGTGGACCATGAGCAGTTCTTC
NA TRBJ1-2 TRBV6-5 CASSYAPTPNYGYTF TGTGCCAGCAGTTACGCGCCAACTCCTAACTATGGCTACACCTTC
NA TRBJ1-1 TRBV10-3 CAISESSVTEAFF TGTGCCATCAGTGAGTCCTCCGTGACTGAAGCTTTCTTT
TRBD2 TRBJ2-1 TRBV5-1 CASGLAGAWDEQFF TGCGCCAGCGGACTAGCGGGAGCATGGGATGAGCAGTTCTTC
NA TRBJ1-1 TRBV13 CASSPRGANTEAFF TGTGCCAGCAGCCCCAGGGGAGCGAACACTGAAGCTTTCTTT
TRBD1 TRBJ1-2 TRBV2 CASSGKGARGKNYGYTF TGTGCCAGCAGTGGGAAGGGGGCGCGGGGTAAAAACTATGGCTACACCTTC
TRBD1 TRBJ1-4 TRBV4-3 CASSQQGQGNEKLFF TGCGCCAGCAGCCAACAAGGACAGGGCAATGAAAAACTGTTTTTT
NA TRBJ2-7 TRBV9 CASSPEGDGYSYEQYF TGTGCCAGCAGCCCAGAGGGGGACGGTTACTCCTACGAGCAGTACTTC
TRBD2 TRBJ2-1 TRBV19 CASSISPYSSGREQFF TGTGCCAGTAGTATTTCCCCCTACTCTAGCGGGAGGGAGCAGTTCTTC
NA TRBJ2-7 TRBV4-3 CASSQVRGQIYEQYF TGCGCCAGCAGCCAAGTGAGAGGTCAGATCTACGAGCAGTACTTC
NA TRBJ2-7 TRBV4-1 CASSQEGTQVPAYEQYF TGCGCCAGCAGCCAAGAAGGGACTCAAGTCCCAGCCTACGAGCAGTACTTC
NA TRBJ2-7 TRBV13 CASSVDRYAYEQYF TGTGCCAGCAGCGTAGACAGGTACGCCTACGAGCAGTACTTC
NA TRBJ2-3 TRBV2 CASSFHLTGTEVDTQYF TGTGCCAGCAGTTTCCATTTGACAGGGACTGAGGTAGATACGCAGTATTTT
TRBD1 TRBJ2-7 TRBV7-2 CASSLEGGRVSYEQYF TGTGCCAGCAGCTTAGAAGGGGGCCGGGTCTCCTACGAGCAGTACTTC
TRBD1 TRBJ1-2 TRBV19 CASSIVGQGAFGYTF TGTGCCAGTAGTATTGTTGGACAGGGGGCTTTTGGCTACACCTTC
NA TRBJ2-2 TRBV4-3 CASSQDDSFPGELFF TGCGCCAGCAGCCAAGACGACTCCTTCCCCGGGGAGCTGTTTTTT
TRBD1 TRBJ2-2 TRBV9 CASSVGPGGMGTGELFF TGTGCCAGCAGCGTAGGACCAGGGGGCATGGGCACCGGGGAGCTGTTTTTT
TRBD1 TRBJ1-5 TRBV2 CASSRDRGQPQHF TGTGCCAGCAGTCGAGACAGGGGTCAGCCCCAGCATTTT
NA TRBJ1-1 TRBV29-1 CSVLGAQAFF TGCAGCGTTTTAGGGGCCCAAGCTTTCTTT
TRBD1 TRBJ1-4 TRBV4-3 CASSPNTGVGKLFF TGCGCCAGCAGCCCTAACACAGGGGTGGGAAAACTGTTTTTT
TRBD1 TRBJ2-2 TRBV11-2 CASSPLTGTGELFF TGTGCCAGCAGCCCCTTGACAGGGACCGGGGAGCTGTTTTTT
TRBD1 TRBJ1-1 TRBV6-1 CASSEGTGVTEAFF TGTGCCAGCAGTGAGGGGACAGGAGTTACTGAAGCTTTCTTT
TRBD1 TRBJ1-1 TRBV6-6 CASSLPQGGAEAFF TGTGCCAGCAGTTTGCCCCAGGGGGGCGCTGAAGCTTTCTTT
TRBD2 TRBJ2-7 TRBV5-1 CASSYSAGTYEQYF TGCGCCAGCAGCTATTCAGCGGGAACCTACGAGCAGTACTTC